This T cell receptor beta chain appears in the sequencing data of a study of shared clonotypes between healthy human individuals. General observations from the study: Limited genetic and exposure-history diversity came from having few donors. Large depth notwithstanding, sorted-subset sequencing proved incomplete by rarefaction.

The germline CDR1 and CDR2 sequences are MNHNS and SASEGT. V shed 8 bases and J 2 bases; nucleotides not matched to a gene: 9. CDR3 size: 14 residues. On this clone: The antigen is undetermined.

Original data processing: ImmunoSEQ output held junction-only sequences without quality scores, so filtering differed. Profiling relied on immunoSEQ multiplex PCR, and the TCRdb table lists in-frame clones only, not all of them. V, J and clone size are those of that table, while D and trimming were read from the DNA. Among more than 500,000 clones listed, about 96% were seen once. The TCR originated in a woman aged 25 to 39 in good health. The J gene is TRBJ2-7, the V gene TRBV6-1, with 7 bases that match TRBD2. What was sequenced was naive CD4+ T cells sorted from blood. The subset is: CD45RA+ positively selected. For the CDR3, the DNA is TGTGCCAGCCGACTAGCTCTACTCCCCTACGAGCAGTACTTC. Residues: CASRLALLPYEQYF.